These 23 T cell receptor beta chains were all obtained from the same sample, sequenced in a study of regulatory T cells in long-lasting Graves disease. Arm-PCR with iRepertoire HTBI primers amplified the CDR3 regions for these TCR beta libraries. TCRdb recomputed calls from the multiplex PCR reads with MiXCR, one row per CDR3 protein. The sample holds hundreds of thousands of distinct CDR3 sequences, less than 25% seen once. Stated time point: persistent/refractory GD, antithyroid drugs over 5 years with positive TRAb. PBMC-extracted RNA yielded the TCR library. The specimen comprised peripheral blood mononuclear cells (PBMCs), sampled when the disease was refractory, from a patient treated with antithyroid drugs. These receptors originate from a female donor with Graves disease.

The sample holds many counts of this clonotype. In nucleotides, the CDR3 is TGTGCCAGCAGGGGGGAGTCCTACGAGCAGTACTTC. Its protein is CASRGESYEQYF. The chain uses TRBV28 and TRBJ2-7; D might be TRBD1 or TRBD2, each matching 5 bases. The CDR3 sequence is 12 residues long. The V gene's germline CDR1 is MDHEN and CDR2 SYDVKM. Trimming cost V 6 bases and J 1 base, with 7 bases left between them. The variable domain in full, completed from reference TRBV28 and TRBJ2-7, reads DVKVTQSSRYLVKRTGEKVFLECVQDMDHENMFWYRQDPGLGLRLIYFSYDVKMKEKGDIPEGYSVSREKKERFSLILESASTNQTSMYLCASRGESYEQYFGPGTRLTVT.

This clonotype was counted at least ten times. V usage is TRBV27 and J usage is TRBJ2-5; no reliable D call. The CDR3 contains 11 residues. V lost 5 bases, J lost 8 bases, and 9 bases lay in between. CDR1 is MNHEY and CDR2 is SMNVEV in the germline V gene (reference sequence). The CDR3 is CASSASGTQYF. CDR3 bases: TGTGCCAGCAGTGCCTCAGGAACCCAGTACTTC.

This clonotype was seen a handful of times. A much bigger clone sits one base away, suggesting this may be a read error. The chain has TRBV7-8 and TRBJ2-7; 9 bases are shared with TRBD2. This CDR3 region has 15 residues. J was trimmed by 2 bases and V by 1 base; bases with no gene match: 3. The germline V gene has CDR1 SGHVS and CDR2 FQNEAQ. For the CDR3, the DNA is TGTGCCAGCAGCTTAGGACTAGCGGCCGCCTACGAGCAGTACTTC. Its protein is CASSLGLAAAYEQYF.

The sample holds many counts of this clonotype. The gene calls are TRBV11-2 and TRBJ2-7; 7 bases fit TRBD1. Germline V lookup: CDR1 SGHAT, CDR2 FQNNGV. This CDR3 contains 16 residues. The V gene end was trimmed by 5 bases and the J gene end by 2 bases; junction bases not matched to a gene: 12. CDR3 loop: CASSQTRRQGPYEQYF. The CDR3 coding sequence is TGTGCCAGCAGCCAAACACGCCGACAGGGTCCCTACGAGCAGTACTTC. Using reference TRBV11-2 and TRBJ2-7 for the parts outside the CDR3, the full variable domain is EAGVAQSPRYKIIEKRQSVAFWCNPISGHATLYWYQQILGQGPKLLIQFQNNGVVDDSQLPKDRFSAERLKGVDSTLKIQPAKLEDSAVYLCASSQTRRQGPYEQYFGPGTRLTVT.

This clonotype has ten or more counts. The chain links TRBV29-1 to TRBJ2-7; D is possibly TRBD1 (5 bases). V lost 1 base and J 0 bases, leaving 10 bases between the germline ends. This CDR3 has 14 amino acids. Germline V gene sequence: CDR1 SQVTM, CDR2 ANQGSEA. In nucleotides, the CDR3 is TGCAGCGTTGAAGTGGACATATTCTCCTACGAGCAGTACTTC. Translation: CSVEVDIFSYEQYF.

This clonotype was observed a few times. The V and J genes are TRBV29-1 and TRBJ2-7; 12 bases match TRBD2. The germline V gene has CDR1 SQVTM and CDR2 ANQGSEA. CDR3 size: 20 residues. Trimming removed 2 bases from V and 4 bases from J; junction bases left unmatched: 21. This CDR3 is CSVEWGGQGPSGRAGYEQYF. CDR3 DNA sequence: TGCAGCGTTGAATGGGGGGGACAGGGGCCTAGCGGGAGGGCCGGATACGAGCAGTACTTC.

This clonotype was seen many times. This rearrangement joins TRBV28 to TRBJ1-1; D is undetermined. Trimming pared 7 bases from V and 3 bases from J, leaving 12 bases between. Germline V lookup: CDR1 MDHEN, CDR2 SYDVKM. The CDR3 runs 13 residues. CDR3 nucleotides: TGTGCCAGCAATCTCTATGGGGACACTGAAGCTTTCTTT. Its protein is CASNLYGDTEAFF.

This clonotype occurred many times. CDR3 nucleotide sequence: TGCAGTGCTTCCCGGGATCCCTACTATGGCTACACCTTC. Translation: CSASRDPYYGYTF. J is TRBJ1-2 and V is TRBV20-1; no definite D call. Germline CDR1 is DFQATT and CDR2 is SNEGSKA (reference sequence). V lost 5 bases and J 3 bases, leaving 13 bases between the germline ends. The CDR3 totals 13 residues.

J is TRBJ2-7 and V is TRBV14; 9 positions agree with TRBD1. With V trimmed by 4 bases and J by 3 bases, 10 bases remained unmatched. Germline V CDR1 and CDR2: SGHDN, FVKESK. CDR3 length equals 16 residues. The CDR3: CASSRDRVAWGYEQYF. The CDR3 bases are TGTGCCAGCAGCCGGGACAGGGTGGCTTGGGGCTACGAGCAGTACTTC.

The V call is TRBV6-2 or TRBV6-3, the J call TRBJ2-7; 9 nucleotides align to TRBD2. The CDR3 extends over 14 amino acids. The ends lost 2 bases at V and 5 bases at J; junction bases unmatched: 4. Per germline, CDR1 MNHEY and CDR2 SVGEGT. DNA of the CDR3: TGTGCCAGCAGTTACGCGGGAGGGGGCCACGAGCAGTACTTC. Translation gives CASSYAGGGHEQYF.

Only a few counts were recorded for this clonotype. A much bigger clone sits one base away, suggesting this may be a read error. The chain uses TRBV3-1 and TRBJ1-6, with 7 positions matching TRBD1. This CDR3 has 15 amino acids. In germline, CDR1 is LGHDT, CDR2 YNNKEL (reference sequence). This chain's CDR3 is CASSLQGRHNSPPHF. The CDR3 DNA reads TGTGCCAGCAGCCTACAGGGGAGGCATAATTCACCCCCCCACTTT.

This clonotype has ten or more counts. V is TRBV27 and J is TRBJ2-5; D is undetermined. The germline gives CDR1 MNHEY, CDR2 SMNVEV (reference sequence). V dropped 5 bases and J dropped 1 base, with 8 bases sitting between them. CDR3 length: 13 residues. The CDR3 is CASSLRPQETQYF. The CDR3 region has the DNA TGTGCCAGCAGTCTGCGACCCCAAGAGACCCAGTACTTC.

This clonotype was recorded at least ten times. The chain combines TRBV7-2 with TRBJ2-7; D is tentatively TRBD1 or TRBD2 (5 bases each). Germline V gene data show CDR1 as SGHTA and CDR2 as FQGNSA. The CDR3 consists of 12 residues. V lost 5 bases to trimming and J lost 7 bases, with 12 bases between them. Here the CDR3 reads CASSPLWGEQYF. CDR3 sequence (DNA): TGTGCCAGCAGCCCCCTATGGGGGGAGCAGTACTTC.

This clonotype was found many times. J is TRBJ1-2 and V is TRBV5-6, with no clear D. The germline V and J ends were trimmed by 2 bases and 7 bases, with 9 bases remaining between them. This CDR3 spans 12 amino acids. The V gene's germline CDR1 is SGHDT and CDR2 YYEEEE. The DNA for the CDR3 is TGTGCCAGCAGCTTCCTGACAAGTGGCTACACCTTC. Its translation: CASSFLTSGYTF. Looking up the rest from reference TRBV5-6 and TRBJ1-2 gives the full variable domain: DAGVTQSPTHLIKTRGQQVTLRCSPKSGHDTVSWYQQALGQGPQFIFQYYEEEERQRGNFPDRFSGHQFPNYSSELNVNALLLGDSALYLCASSFLTSGYTFGSGTRLTVV.

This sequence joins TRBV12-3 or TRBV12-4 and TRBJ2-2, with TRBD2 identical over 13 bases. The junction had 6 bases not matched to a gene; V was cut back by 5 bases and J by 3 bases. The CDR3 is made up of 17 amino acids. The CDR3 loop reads CASSPGTSGTYTGELFF. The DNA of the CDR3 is TGTGCCAGCAGTCCAGGGACTAGCGGGACGTACACCGGGGAGCTGTTTTTT.

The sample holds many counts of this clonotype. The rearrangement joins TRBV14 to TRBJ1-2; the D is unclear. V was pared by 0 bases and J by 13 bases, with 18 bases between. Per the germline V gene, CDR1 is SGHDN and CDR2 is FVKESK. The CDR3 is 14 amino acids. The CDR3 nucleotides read TGTGCCAGCAGCCAAGATCGGGTTGGGGTTCGGTTCACCTTC. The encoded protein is CASSQDRVGVRFTF.

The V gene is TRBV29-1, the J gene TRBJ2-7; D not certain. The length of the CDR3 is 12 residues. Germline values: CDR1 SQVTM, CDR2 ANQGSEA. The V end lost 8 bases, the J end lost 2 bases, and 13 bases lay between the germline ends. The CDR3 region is CSIRTGTYEQYF. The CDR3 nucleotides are TGCAGCATAAGGACGGGTACCTACGAGCAGTACTTC.

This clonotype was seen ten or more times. The chain's CDR3 is CASSQDTKNIQYF. The CDR3 region has the DNA TGTGCCAGCAGCCAAGATACCAAAAACATTCAGTACTTC. The rearrangement links TRBV12-3 or TRBV12-4 to TRBJ2-4; D is ambiguous. The CDR3 has 13 amino acids. Trimming removed 6 bases at V and 2 bases at J, with 8 bases between.

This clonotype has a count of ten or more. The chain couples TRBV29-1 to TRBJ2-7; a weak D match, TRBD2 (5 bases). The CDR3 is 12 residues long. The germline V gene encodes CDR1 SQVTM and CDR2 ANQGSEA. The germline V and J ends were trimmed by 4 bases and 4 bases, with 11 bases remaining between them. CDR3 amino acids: CSVGESTYEQYF. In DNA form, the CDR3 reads TGCAGCGTTGGGGAGTCGACTTACGAGCAGTACTTC.

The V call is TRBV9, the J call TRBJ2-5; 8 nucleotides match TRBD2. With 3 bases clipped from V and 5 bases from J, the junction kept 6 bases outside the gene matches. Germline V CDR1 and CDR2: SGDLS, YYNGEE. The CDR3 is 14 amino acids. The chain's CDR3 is CASSGFPGGETQYF. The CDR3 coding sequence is TGTGCCAGCAGCGGGTTCCCGGGGGGGGAGACCCAGTACTTC. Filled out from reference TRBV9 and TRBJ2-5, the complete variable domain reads DSGVTQTPKHLITATGQRVTLRCSPRSGDLSVYWYQQSLDQGLQFLIQYYNGEERAKGNILERFSAQQFPDLHSELNLSSLELGDSALYFCASSGFPGGETQYFGPGTRLLVL.

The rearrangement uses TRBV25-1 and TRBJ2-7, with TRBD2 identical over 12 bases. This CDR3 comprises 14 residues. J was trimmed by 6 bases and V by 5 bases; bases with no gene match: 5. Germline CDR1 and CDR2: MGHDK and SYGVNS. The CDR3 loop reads CASSRLAGVIEQYF. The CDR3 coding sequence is TGTGCCAGCAGTAGACTAGCGGGAGTAATCGAGCAGTACTTC.

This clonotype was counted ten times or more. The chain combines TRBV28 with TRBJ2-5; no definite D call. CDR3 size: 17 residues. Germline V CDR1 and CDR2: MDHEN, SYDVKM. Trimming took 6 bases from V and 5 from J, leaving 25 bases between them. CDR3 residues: CASRSFPPDDTGETQYF. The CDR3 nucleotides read TGTGCCAGCAGGTCCTTTCCTCCGGACGACACTGGTGAGACCCAGTACTTC.

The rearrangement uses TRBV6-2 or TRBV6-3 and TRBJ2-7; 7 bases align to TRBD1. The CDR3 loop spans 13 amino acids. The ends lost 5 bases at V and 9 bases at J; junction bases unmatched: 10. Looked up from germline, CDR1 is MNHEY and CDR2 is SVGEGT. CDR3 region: CASSPRQGLGQYF. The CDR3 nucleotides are TGTGCCAGCAGTCCGAGACAGGGCCTCGGGCAGTACTTC.